This entry is about one T cell receptor beta chain. This clone's antigen is unknown. No much larger clonotype is one base removed from it; base qualities were not supplied. TCRbeta CDR3 regions were amplified from genomic DNA by means of the immunoSEQ Assay, a bias-controlled multiplex PCR. As for the authors' bioinformatics: Within the assay, amplification of reference gene primers was used to estimate how many nucleated cells each sample contained. Sequence reads were collapsed and filtered to measure the absolute abundance of every unique TCRbeta CDR3 rearrangement. For each sample, productive Simpson clonality was calculated as the square root of Simpson's diversity index over productive rearrangements. TCRdb's version of the immuneACCESS table is confined to in-frame rearrangements and falls short of the full clone set. An unresolved V gene accounts for under half of the shortfall where checked; the remainder is of unknown origin. V and J calls plus clone size are reproduced from that table; the DNA served to infer D and trimming. For this sample there are approximately 52,000 clones; approximately 84% appear just once. The ten largest clones take up more than 15% of the sample.

The collaborating institutions used their own protocols to collect whole blood in K2EDTA tubes. For TCRbeta analysis, collaborator samples were shipped as frozen whole blood, as isolated PBMCs, or as DNA extracted from either sample type. The data derive from a study of blood T cell repertoires in COVID-19 (TCRdb year 2020). Notes on the research overall: The collaborator samples originated in the United States, Italy and Spain and spanned the acute and convalescent phases of COVID-19. The sample metadata nearly always contained a de-identified subject ID, COVID-19 status, age in years and sex. Where available, HLA class I and class II types were obtained from metadata supplied by the sample provider rather than from assay-based typing. Subjects who had been exposed to COVID-19, were actively infected with it, or had recovered from it provided the deeply sampled blood TCRbeta repertoires that made up the dataset. Samples came from the ongoing ImmuneRACE study (first 160 participants) plus 1,254 subjects from 6 global collaborators. The repertoires were released in a freely available public database meant as a resource for research on the immune response to SARS-CoV-2. The prospective study material was composed of cDNA or gDNA derived from T cells, B-cell-depleted T cells, or PBMCs. What the study reported, not specific to this receptor: The amount of clinical and demographic metadata varied by source and participant and was provided uncurated.

The CDR3 contains 12 residues, cysteine and phenylalanine counted. Just CDR3 DNA is preserved here, 36 bases in frame from base 1. V is reduced by 7 bases and J by 5 bases, leaving a spacing of 8 bases between them. Based on the germline V gene, the CDR1 and CDR2 sequences are MNHEY and SVGAGI. This receptor was identified in a human donor with active COVID-19. The donor label of this sample is uncertain. Here the chain combines TRBV6-5 and TRBJ2-2; perhaps TRBD2 is the D gene, with 5 bases matching. Material: peripheral blood. The nucleotide sequence reads as follows: TGTGCCAGCACAAGCGGTACCGGGGAGCTGTTTTTT. This translates into CASTSGTGELFF.